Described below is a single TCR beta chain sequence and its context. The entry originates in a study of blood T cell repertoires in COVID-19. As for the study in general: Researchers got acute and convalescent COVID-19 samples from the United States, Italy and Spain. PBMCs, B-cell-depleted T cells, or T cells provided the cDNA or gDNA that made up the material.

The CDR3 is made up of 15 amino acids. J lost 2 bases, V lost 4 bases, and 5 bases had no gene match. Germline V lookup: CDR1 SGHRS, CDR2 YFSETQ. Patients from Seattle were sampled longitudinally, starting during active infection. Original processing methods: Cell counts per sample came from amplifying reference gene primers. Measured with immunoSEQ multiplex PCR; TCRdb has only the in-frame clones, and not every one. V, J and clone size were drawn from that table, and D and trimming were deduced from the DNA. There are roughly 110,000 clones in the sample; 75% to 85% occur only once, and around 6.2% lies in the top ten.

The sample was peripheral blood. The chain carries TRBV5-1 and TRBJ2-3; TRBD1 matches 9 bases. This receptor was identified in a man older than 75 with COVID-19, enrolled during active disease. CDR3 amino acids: CASSRGQGTTDTQYF. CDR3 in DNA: TGCGCCAGCAGCCGGGGACAGGGTACCACAGATACGCAGTATTTT. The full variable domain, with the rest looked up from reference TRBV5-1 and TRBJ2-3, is KAGVTQTPRYLIKTRGQQVTLSCSPISGHRSVSWYQQTPGQGLQFLFEYFSETQRNKGNFPGRFSGRQFSNSRSEMNVSTLELGDSALYLCASSRGQGTTDTQYFGPGTRLTVL.